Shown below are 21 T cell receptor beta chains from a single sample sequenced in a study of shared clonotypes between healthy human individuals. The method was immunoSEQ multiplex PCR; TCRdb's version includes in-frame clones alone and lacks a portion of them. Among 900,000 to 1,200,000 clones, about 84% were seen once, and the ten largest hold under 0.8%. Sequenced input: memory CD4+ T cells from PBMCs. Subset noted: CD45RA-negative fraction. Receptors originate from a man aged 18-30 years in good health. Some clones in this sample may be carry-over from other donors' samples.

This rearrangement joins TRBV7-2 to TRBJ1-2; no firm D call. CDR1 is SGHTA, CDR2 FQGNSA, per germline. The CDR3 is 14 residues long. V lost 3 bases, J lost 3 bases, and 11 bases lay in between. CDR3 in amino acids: CASSLPRTDYGYTF. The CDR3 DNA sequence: TGTGCCAGCAGCTTGCCGAGGACTGACTATGGCTACACCTTC.

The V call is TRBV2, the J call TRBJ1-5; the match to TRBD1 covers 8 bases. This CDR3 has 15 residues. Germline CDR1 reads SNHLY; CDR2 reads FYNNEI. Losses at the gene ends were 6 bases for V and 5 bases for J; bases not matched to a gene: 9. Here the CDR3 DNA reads TGTGCCAGCAGGACCGGGACAGGTCGTTATCAGCCCCAGCATTTT. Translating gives CASRTGTGRYQPQHF.

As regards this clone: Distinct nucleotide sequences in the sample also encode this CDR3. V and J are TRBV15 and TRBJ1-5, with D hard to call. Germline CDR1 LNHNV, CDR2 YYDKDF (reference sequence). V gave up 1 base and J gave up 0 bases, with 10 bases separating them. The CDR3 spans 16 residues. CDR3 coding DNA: TGTGCCACCAGCAGAGCCGGAGGGAATAGCAATCAGCCCCAGCATTTT. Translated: CATSRAGGNSNQPQHF. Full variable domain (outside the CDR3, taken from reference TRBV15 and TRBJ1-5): DAMVIQNPRYQVTQFGKPVTLSCSQTLNHNVMYWYQQKSSQAPKLLFHYYDKDFNNEADTPDNFQSRRPNTSFCFLDIRSPGLGDTAMYLCATSRAGGNSNQPQHFGDGTRLSIL.

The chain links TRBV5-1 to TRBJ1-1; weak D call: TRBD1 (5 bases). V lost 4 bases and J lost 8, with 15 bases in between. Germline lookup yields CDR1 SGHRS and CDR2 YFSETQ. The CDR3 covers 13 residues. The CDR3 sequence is CASSAQLGREAFF. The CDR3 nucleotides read TGCGCCAGCAGCGCTCAACTGGGACGGGAAGCTTTCTTT.

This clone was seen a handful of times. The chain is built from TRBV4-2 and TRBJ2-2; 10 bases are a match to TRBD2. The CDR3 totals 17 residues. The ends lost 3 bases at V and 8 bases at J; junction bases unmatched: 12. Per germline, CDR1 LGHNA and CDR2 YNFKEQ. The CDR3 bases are TGTGCCAGCAGCCAGCCTATAGCGGGAGGCCTCAATGGGGAGCTGTTTTTT. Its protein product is CASSQPIAGGLNGELFF.

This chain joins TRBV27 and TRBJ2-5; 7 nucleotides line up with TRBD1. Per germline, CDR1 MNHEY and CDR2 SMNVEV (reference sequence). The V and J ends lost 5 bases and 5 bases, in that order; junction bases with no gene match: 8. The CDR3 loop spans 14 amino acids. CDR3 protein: CASSPNRGRETQYF. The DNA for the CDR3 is TGTGCCAGCAGTCCAAACAGGGGCAGGGAGACCCAGTACTTC.

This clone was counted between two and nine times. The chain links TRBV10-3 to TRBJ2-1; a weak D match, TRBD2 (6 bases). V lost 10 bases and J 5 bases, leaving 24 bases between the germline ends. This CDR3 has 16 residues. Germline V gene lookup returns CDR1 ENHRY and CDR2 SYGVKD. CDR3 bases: TGTGCCACCCATTCGAGTACCAGCGGGCCTCACAATGAGCAGTTCTTC. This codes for CATHSSTSGPHNEQFF.

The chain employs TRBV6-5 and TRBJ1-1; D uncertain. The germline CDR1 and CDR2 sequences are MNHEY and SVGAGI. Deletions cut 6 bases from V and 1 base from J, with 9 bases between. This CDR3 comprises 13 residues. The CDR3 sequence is CASRGWRNTEAFF. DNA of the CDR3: TGTGCCAGCAGGGGGTGGAGGAACACTGAAGCTTTCTTT.

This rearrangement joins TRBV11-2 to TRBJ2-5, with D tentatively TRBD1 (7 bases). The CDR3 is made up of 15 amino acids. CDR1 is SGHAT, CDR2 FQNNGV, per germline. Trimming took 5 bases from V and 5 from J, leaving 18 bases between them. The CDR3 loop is CASSPRDRRAETQYF. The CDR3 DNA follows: TGTGCCAGCAGCCCGCGGGACAGACGGGCGGAGACCCAGTACTTC.

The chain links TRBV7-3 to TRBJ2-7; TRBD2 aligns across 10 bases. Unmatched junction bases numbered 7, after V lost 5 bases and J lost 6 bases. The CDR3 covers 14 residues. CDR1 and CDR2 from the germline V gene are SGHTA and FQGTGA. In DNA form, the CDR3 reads TGTGCCAGCAGCCAGCTAGCGGGAGCTGCCGAGCAGTACTTC. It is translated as CASSQLAGAAEQYF. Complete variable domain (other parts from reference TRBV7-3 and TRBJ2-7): GAGVSQTPSNKVTEKGKYVELRCDPISGHTALYWYRQSLGQGPEFLIYFQGTGAADDSGLPNDRFFAVRPEGSVSTLKIQRTERGDSAVYLCASSQLAGAAEQYFGPGTRLTVT.

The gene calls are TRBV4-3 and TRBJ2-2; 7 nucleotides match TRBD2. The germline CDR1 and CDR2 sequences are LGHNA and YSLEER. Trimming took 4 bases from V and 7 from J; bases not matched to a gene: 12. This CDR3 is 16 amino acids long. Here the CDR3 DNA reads TGCGCCAGCAGCCCCCAGGTGGGGCGGGAGTTCGGGGAGCTGTTTTTT. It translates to CASSPQVGREFGELFF.

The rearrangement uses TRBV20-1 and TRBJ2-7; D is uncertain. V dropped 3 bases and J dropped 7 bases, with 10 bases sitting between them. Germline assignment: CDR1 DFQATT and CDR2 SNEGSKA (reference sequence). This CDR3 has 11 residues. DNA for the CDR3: TGCAGTGCTAGTTGGGCCGGGGAGCAGTACTTC. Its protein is CSASWAGEQYF.

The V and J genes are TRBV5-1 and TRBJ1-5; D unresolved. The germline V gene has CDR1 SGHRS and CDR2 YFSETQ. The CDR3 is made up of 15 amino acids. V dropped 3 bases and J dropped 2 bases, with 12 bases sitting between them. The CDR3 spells CASSSSSGGNQPQHF. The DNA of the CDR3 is TGCGCCAGCAGCTCCAGTAGCGGCGGCAATCAGCCCCAGCATTTT.

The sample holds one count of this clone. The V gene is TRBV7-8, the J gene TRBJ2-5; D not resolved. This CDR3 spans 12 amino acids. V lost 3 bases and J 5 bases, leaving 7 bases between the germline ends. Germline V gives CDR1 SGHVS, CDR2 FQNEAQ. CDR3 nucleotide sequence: TGTGCCAGCAGCTTTCTCGGTGAGACCCAGTACTTC. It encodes CASSFLGETQYF.

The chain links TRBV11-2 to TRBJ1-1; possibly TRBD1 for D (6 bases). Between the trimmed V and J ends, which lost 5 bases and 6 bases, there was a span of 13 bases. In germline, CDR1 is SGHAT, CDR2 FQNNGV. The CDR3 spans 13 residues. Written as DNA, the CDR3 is TGTGCCAGCAGCCCTCGACAGGACGCTGAAGCTTTCTTT. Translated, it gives CASSPRQDAEAFF.

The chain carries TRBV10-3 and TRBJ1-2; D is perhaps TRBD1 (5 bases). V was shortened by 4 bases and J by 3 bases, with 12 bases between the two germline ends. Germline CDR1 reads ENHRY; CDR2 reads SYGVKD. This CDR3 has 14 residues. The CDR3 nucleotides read TGTGCCATCAGTGGGAGCCGAGGGGACTATGGCTACACCTTC. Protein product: CAISGSRGDYGYTF.

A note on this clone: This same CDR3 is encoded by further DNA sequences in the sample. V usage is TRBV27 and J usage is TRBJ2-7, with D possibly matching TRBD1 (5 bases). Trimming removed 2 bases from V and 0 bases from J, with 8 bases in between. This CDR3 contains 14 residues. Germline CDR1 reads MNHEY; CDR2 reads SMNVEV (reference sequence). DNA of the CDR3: TGTGCCAGCAGTTTACGCAGGGACTCCTACGAGCAGTACTTC. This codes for CASSLRRDSYEQYF.

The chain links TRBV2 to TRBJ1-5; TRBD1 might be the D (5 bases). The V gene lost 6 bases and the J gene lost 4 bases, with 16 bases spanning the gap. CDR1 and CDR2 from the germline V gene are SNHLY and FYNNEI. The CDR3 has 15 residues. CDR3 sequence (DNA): TGTGCCAGCAGCAGGGAGGGCAGGGTGAATCAGCCCCAGCATTTT. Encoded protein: CASSREGRVNQPQHF.

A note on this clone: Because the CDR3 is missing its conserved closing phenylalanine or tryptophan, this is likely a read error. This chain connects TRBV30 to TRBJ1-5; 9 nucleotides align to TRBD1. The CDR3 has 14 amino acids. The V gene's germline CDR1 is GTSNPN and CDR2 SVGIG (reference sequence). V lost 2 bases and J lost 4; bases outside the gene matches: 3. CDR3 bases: TGTGCCTGGAGTACACAGGGGGCGAATCAGCCCCAGCATCTT. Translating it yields CAWSTQGANQPQHL.

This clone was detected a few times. CDR3 nucleotides: TGTGCCAGCCGTAAGCGGTCTAGCACAGATACGCAGTATTTT. Its translation is CASRKRSSTDTQYF. The V and J genes are TRBV7-2 and TRBJ2-3, with a tentative D call TRBD2 (5 bases). Germline values: CDR1 SGHTA, CDR2 FQGNSA. The CDR3 is 14 amino acids. The V end was cut by 8 bases, the J end by 0 bases, with 12 bases between.

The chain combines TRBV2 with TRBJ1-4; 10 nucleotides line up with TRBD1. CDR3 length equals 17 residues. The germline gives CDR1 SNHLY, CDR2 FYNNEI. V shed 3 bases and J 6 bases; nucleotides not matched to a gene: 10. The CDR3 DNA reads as TGTGCCAGCAGTGAGACCGGGACAGGGGTCGGGTATGAAAAACTGTTTTTT. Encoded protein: CASSETGTGVGYEKLFF.